The TCR beta chain under discussion was sequenced for a study of spatial heterogeneity in lung cancer. Study-wide points: TCRs found ubiquitously expanded in tumor appeared in blood more at resection than at follow-up.

Specified time point: sample taken at primary tumor resection. Whole RNA, isolated from tumor, nontumor lung or frozen PBMC, was sequenced without prior sorting. Carried by each TCR cDNA molecule was a unique molecular identifier. TCRdb fed the 5' RACE reads into MiXCR, producing one record per CDR3 protein. Of under 85,000 distinct CDR3 sequences in the sample, 7% to 9% are singletons; the top ten hold about 6.8%. Worth noting for this clonotype: The target antigen is unknown.

The trim removed 2 bases at V and 3 bases at J, leaving 6 bases unmatched. The CDR3 contains 16 residues. The germline V gene encodes CDR1 SGHRS and CDR2 YFSETQ. The V and J genes are TRBV5-1 and TRBJ2-1, with TRBD2 identical over 9 bases. The sequences come from PBMCs, collected at surgery. The origin of this receptor is a male donor with early-stage non-small cell lung cancer. The CDR3 DNA follows: TGCGCCAGCAGCTTCGGTAGCGGGAGTGTCTACAATGAGCAGTTCTTC. It translates to CASSFGSGSVYNEQFF.